This T cell receptor beta chain was captured by sequencing in a study of T cell responses to AZD1222 COVID-19 vaccine. CDR1 and CDR2 from the germline V gene are SGHTA and FQGNSA. J was trimmed by 4 bases and V by 7 bases; bases with no gene match: 9. The CDR3 runs to 14 residues. Only in-frame clones appear in the TCRdb table, and some are missing; sequencing was by immunoSEQ multiplex PCR. The sample contains about 190,000 clones, around 90% of which appear only once. The rearrangement uses TRBV7-2 and TRBJ1-2; 7 nucleotides line up with TRBD1. This sample comprised peripheral blood, obtained on day 0 of AZD1222 vaccination. The sequence derives from an adult in good health. CDR3 nucleotide sequence: TGTGCCAGCATCAGGGGGGGACAGCCCTATGGCTACACCTTC. The encoded protein is CASIRGGQPYGYTF.